This T cell receptor beta chain was sequenced during a study of neoadjuvant anti-PD-1 for oral cavity cancer. Time point of the sample: after neoadjuvant nivolumab, at surgical resection. The protocol was immunoSEQ multiplex PCR, while the TCRdb copy is restricted to in-frame clones and leaves out a portion. Of 40,000 to 50,000 clones in the sample, around 79% were seen once. The specimen was PBMCs, collected after nivolumab (anti-PD-1) treatment. This sequence was found in a person aged 35 to 85 with oral cavity squamous cell carcinoma.

CDR3 region: CASSLEAAGAYEQYF. For the CDR3, the DNA is TGTGCCAGCAGCTTGGAGGCGGCAGGGGCCTACGAGCAGTACTTC. V usage is TRBV5-5 and J usage is TRBJ2-7; a weak D match, TRBD1 (6 bases). The germline V and J ends were trimmed by 0 bases and 2 bases, with 12 bases remaining between them. The CDR3 totals 15 residues. Germline V CDR1 and CDR2: SGHKS, YYEKEE (reference sequence).